These T cell receptor beta chains were read from a single sample in a study of beta chain features in type 1 diabetes. TCRdb's copy holds only in-frame clones and misses some; the assay was immunoSEQ multiplex PCR. The sample includes 900,000 or so clones, 15% to 20% of them seen just once. The material sequenced was naive CD4+ T cells from blood. The receptors shown here come from a woman aged 18-29 years in good health. Both conserved end residues are part of each CDR3. D genes are given only for firm matches. Where a row states a size, it is once, few, many or the class of an expanded clone; other rows omit it.

cdr3_length	j_call	clone_size	v_call	d_call	cdr3_aa	cdr3_nt
14	TRBJ1-5	-	TRBV19	TRBD1	CASSAGQGNQPQHF	TGTGCCAGTAGTGCGGGACAGGGGAATCAGCCCCAGCATTTT
15	TRBJ1-2	-	TRBV7-8	-	CASSWTEEFISGYTF	TGTGCCAGCAGCTGGACAGAAGAGTTCATCTCTGGCTACACCTTC
13	TRBJ1-2	-	TRBV29-1	TRBD1	CSVVGQGAGGYTF	TGCAGCGTTGTGGGACAGGGGGCGGGCGGCTACACCTTC
15	TRBJ2-6	few	TRBV28	-	CASSLPSSGANVLTF	TGTGCCAGCAGTTTACCGAGCTCTGGGGCCAACGTCCTGACTTTC
16	TRBJ2-1	few	TRBV5-1	-	CASSLAGSGGYNEQFF	TGCGCCAGCAGCTTGGCTGGGAGCGGAGGGTACAATGAGCAGTTCTTC
11	TRBJ2-7	-	TRBV7-2	-	CASSLSYEQYF	TGTGCCAGCAGCTTATCTTACGAGCAGTACTTC
13	TRBJ2-7	few	TRBV28	-	CASSSPPRDEQYF	TGTGCCAGCAGTTCCCCCCCCAGGGACGAGCAGTACTTC
20	TRBJ2-5	-	TRBV28	-	CASSLPPGAAATLLEETQYF	TGTGCCAGCAGTTTACCCCCCGGCGCAGCAGCAACCCTGTTGGAGGAGACCCAGTACTTC
12	TRBJ2-2	-	TRBV19	-	CASSILTGELFF	TGTGCCAGTAGTATCCTCACCGGGGAGCTGTTTTTT
12	TRBJ2-7	-	TRBV7-2	-	CASSSRGYEQYF	TGTGCCAGCAGCTCCCGCGGCTACGAGCAGTACTTC